These T cell receptor beta chains were read from a single sample in a study of OX40 agonist ivuxolimab in advanced cancers. The table came from immunoSEQ multiplex PCR; TCRdb's copy has only in-frame clones and leaves some out. The data show roughly 76,000 clones, with around nine tenths seen just once and about 5.9% held by the top ten. The source material was CD4+ or CD8+ T cells sorted from blood, sampled in a trial of the OX40 agonist ivuxolimab. These receptor sequences come from an adult with an advanced solid tumor such as melanoma, head and neck, liver or kidney cancer. The conserved cysteine and the conserved F or W are not part of the CDR3 here.

TRBV6-5 | ASSYRSNTEAF
TRBV14 | ASSLYNEQF
TRBV27 | ASSSGDVGGEQF
TRBV28 | ASSFYTSAPETQY
TRBV5-5 | ASSLFVSMNTEAF
TRBV7-2 | ASSSTSGRADTQY
TRBV29-1 | SGTSGVSYEQY
TRBV10-2 | ASSDSGRNYGYT
TRBV2 | ASSEALGGTQETQY
TRBV19 | ASSQGLAGGPSSYEQY
TRBV18 | ASSQQGGTSGYEQY
TRBV18 | ASSLPGPNTEAF
TRBV5-4 | ASSLALAGAGDEQF
TRBV7-6 | ASTPAGVGPEAF
TRBV7-2 | ASSLAGPLLVDNVLT
TRBV9 | ASSMTGTNTEAF
TRBV7-9 | ASSLEAASIDEQY
TRBV2 | ASSDGQGLAADTQY
TRBV27 | ASSPRTDTQY
TRBV6-5 | ASGLGSAEAF
TRBV14 | ASSPGTSGSTYEQY
TRBV4-3 | ASSQDVLGMNTEAF
TRBV9 | ASSVEGRSGANVLT
TRBV29-1 | SVEEGGRFEQF
TRBV28 | ASSRGYGNYGYT
TRBV7-6 | ASSQGTGGTDTQY
TRBV9 | ASSAAPNYEQY
TRBV4-1 | ASSWDRGNSEAF
TRBV6-5 | ASSDSYGYT
TRBV9 | ASSVMNTGELF
TRBV15 | ATSRDRGPYSDEQF
TRBV5-6 | ASSSGSYEQY
TRBV7-2 | ASSSTAGWETQY
TRBV7-2 | ASSLEEARTSLSNEQF
TRBV4-3 | ASSQDSIGNIQY
TRBV27 | ASSWAAGGTTDTQY
TRBV6-5 | ASSPDWTYNEQF
TRBV7-9 | ASSSVGRTEAF
TRBV5-5 | ASSLWTGGRTDTQY
TRBV19 | ASSIAGGPYNEQF
TRBV7-2 | ASSLLGSYNEQF
TRBV28 | ASSFRLSGELF
TRBV6-6 | ASSLPSPDYGYT
TRBV4-3 | ASSQDGAGTKDTEAF
TRBV2 | ATSRPGKTEAF
TRBV4-3 | ASSQELGTEAF
TRBV11-3 | ASSLVPTYGQANTGELF
TRBV27 | ASSLVGSNEKLF
TRBV27 | ASSLLGRGETQY
TRBV27 | ASSFLRQGATGELF
TRBV13 | ASSLGGSNYGYT
TRBV7-6 | ASSSLGLAGEF
TRBV28 | ASSLTGLNTEAF
TRBV7-9 | ASSRTLGTSYNEQF
TRBV19 | ASSPRLAGLDQDSDTQY
TRBV7-8 | ASSLAMGEAF
TRBV9 | ASSVGRADGYT
TRBV19 | ASSTGIPNYGYT
TRBV7-9 | ASSNRETEAF